What follows are 30 T cell receptor beta chains derived from one specimen sequenced in a study of monozygotic twins with inflammatory bowel disease. TCRdb reworked the 5' RACE reads into one entry per CDR3 protein, no DNA. The sample totals more than 300,000 distinct CDR3 sequences. The sequenced material came from blood. These receptors all come from a human donor with ulcerative colitis or Crohn's disease, or a healthy co-twin of an affected twin (not recorded which).

The rearrangement uses TRBV12-3 or TRBV12-4 and TRBJ2-7; the TCRdb D gene call, TRBD1, has no DNA to confirm it. CDR3 length: 12 residues. The CDR3 region is CASSPARVEQYF.

This chain joins TRBV6-1 and TRBJ2-7. This CDR3 spans 12 amino acids. The germline CDR1 and CDR2 sequences are MNHNS and SASEGT. CDR3 sequence: CASSTGAYEQYF.

This chain links TRBV6-2 or TRBV6-3 with TRBJ2-7; no DNA is available, so the TRBD1 call from TCRdb remains unchecked. Germline loops: CDR1 MNHEY, CDR2 SVGEGT. The CDR3 covers 13 residues. CDR3 protein: CASNDGAKYEQYF.

The chain joins TRBV20-1 to TRBJ2-1; TCRdb calls TRBD2, which cannot be checked without DNA. The CDR3 totals 15 residues. Germline V gene sequence: CDR1 DFQATT, CDR2 SNEGSKA (reference sequence). The CDR3 loop reads CSAQRGLLPYNEQFF.

This chain connects TRBV7-9 to TRBJ2-7; the D gene TCRdb calls, TRBD1, cannot be checked with no DNA. The germline CDR1 and CDR2 sequences are SEHNR and FQNEAQ (reference sequence). This CDR3 region has 15 residues. This CDR3 reads CASSLPWTAPYEQYF. Drawing the rest from reference TRBV7-9 and TRBJ2-7, the complete variable domain is DTGVSQNPRHKITKRGQNVTFRCDPISEHNRLYWYRQTLGQGPEFLTYFQNEAQLEKSRLLSDRFSAERPKGSFSTLEIQRTEQGDSAMYLCASSLPWTAPYEQYFGPGTRLTVT.

The chain employs TRBV14 and TRBJ2-7. Germline CDR1 reads SGHDN; CDR2 reads FVKESK. The CDR3 has 14 amino acids. The CDR3 sequence is CASASWGNSYEQYF. The complete variable domain, with remaining parts taken from reference TRBV14 and TRBJ2-7, reads EAGVTQFPSHSVIEKGQTVTLRCDPISGHDNLYWYRRVMGKEIKFLLHFVKESKQDESGMPNNRFLAERTGGTYSTLKVQPAELEDSGVYFCASASWGNSYEQYFGPGTRLTVT.

CDR3 amino acids: CASSPGQGYLNTEAFF. V is TRBV7-9 and J is TRBJ1-1; TCRdb's D call, TRBD1, is unchecked because there is no DNA. Per the germline V gene, CDR1 is SEHNR and CDR2 is FQNEAQ (reference sequence). This CDR3 is built from 16 residues.

The rearrangement links TRBV7-9 to TRBJ2-7; TCRdb lists TRBD1, though no DNA is available to test this call. Germline CDR1 reads SEHNR; CDR2 reads FQNEAQ (reference sequence). The CDR3 is 14 amino acids. CDR3 amino acids: CASSLGPDSHVGDF.

V and J are TRBV7-3 and TRBJ1-1; there is no DNA to check the TCRdb D call of TRBD1. The CDR3 is 13 amino acids. Germline CDR1 and CDR2: SGHTA and FQGTGA. CDR3 region: CASSLSRQEDRVF.

This rearrangement joins TRBV9 to TRBJ1-2; TCRdb designates TRBD1, a call that cannot be tested without DNA. This CDR3 spans 13 amino acids. CDR1 is SGDLS and CDR2 is YYNGEE in the germline V gene. The CDR3 protein is CASSVQGNYGYTF.

The rearrangement links TRBV18 to TRBJ2-7; no DNA is available, so the TRBD1 call from TCRdb remains unchecked. The CDR3 is made up of 14 amino acids. The germline V gene has CDR1 KGHSH and CDR2 LQKENI. The CDR3: CASSPGTGGYEQYF.

The V and J genes are TRBV27 and TRBJ2-7. Germline V gene sequence: CDR1 MNHEY, CDR2 SMNVEV (reference sequence). CDR3 length: 15 residues. The CDR3 protein is CASSLYHRRGYEQYF.

The chain has TRBV29-1 and TRBJ2-2. The CDR3 covers 12 residues. Germline-derived CDR1 and CDR2 are SQVTM and ANQGSEA. CDR3 amino acids: CSVVVGSGELFF.

This sequence joins TRBV18 and TRBJ2-5; TCRdb indicates TRBD2, and absent DNA this call remains unverified. CDR1 is KGHSH, CDR2 LQKENI, per germline. The CDR3 covers 17 residues. CDR3 amino acids: CASSPSSGGPEQETQYF.

CDR3 region: CATSYRASFSYNEQFF. This chain uses TRBV5-1 with TRBJ2-1. Germline values: CDR1 SGHRS, CDR2 YFSETQ. This CDR3 comprises 16 residues.

This chain uses TRBV11-2 with TRBJ2-3; the TRBD2 assignment by TCRdb is unverifiable without DNA. The CDR3 consists of 19 residues. CDR1 is SGHAT and CDR2 is FQNNGV in the germline V gene. The CDR3 reads CASTPSGGRLSHSTDTQYF.

The rearrangement uses TRBV11-2 and TRBJ1-1. The CDR3 loop spans 13 amino acids. CDR1 SGHAT and CDR2 FQNNGV come from the germline V gene. CDR3: CASSWVMNTEAFF.

This rearrangement joins TRBV20-1 to TRBJ2-7; TCRdb outputs TRBD2, but without DNA this stays unchecked. Germline-derived CDR1 and CDR2 are DFQATT and SNEGSKA (reference sequence). This CDR3 spans 14 amino acids. The CDR3 loop reads CSASLAGFPYEQYF.

The rearrangement links TRBV29-1 to TRBJ2-2; the TRBD2 assignment by TCRdb is unverifiable without DNA. The germline V gene encodes CDR1 SQVTM and CDR2 ANQGSEA. This CDR3 is built from 15 residues. Here the CDR3 reads CSVELTSYYAGELFF.

The genes are TRBV4-2 and TRBJ1-2; as DNA is missing, the TRBD1 call by TCRdb cannot be tested. There are 19 residues in the CDR3. The germline CDR1 and CDR2 sequences are LGHNA and YNFKEQ. CDR3 loop: CASSQRLTGHVSGNYGYTF.

CDR3 protein: CASSIRGRETQYF. The chain couples TRBV6-5 to TRBJ2-5; there is no DNA to check the TCRdb D call of TRBD1. The germline V gene has CDR1 MNHEY and CDR2 SVGAGI. The CDR3 is made up of 13 amino acids.

This chain's CDR3 is CASRQNNRGGTYEQYF. V gene TRBV27 combines with J gene TRBJ2-7; TCRdb selects TRBD1, and the lack of DNA leaves this call unchecked. Germline CDR1 is MNHEY and CDR2 is SMNVEV (reference sequence). This CDR3 contains 16 residues.

This chain links TRBV18 with TRBJ1-5; TCRdb designates TRBD1, a call that cannot be tested without DNA. There are 16 residues in the CDR3. The V gene's germline CDR1 is KGHSH and CDR2 LQKENI. CDR3 residues: CASSPTGMVGNQPQHF.

J is TRBJ1-2 and V is TRBV19; there is no DNA to check the TCRdb D call of TRBD1. Per the germline V gene, CDR1 is LNHDA and CDR2 is SQIVND (reference sequence). The CDR3 loop spans 16 amino acids. The CDR3 loop reads CASSIMHLGTPYGYTF.

The V and J genes are TRBV3-1 and TRBJ2-1; TCRdb's D call, TRBD1, is unchecked because there is no DNA. Looked up from germline, CDR1 is LGHDT and CDR2 is YNNKEL (reference sequence). The CDR3 sequence is 15 residues long. The CDR3 protein is CASRKGTGPRNEQFF.

The chain has TRBV20-1 and TRBJ1-4; TCRdb proposes TRBD1, but this gene call is untestable without DNA. Per the germline V gene, CDR1 is DFQATT and CDR2 is SNEGSKA (reference sequence). The CDR3 loop spans 14 amino acids. CDR3 residues: CSASAGTGIEKLFF.

V and J are TRBV20-1 and TRBJ1-4; TCRdb lists TRBD1, though no DNA is available to test this call. CDR3 length equals 14 residues. Germline lookup yields CDR1 DFQATT and CDR2 SNEGSKA (reference sequence). The CDR3 sequence: CSASRGGTLEKLFF.

The chain combines TRBV11-2 with TRBJ2-1. Looked up from germline, CDR1 is SGHAT and CDR2 is FQNNGV. CDR3 size: 19 residues. The CDR3 is CASSFTNYPNSGSYNEQFF.

The chain employs TRBV4-1 and TRBJ2-7; TCRdb's D call, TRBD2, is unchecked because there is no DNA. This CDR3 has 17 residues. Germline lookup yields CDR1 MGHRA and CDR2 YSYEKL. CDR3 region: CASSQSSLGLVPYEQYF.

V gene TRBV3-1 combines with J gene TRBJ2-3; TCRdb reports TRBD2, a call that lacks DNA to check it against. The germline V gene has CDR1 LGHDT and CDR2 YNNKEL (reference sequence). The CDR3 totals 18 residues. The CDR3 loop is CASSQERGGTSGTDTQYF.